Listed below are T cell receptor beta chains from one sample, sequenced in a study of blood T cell repertoires in COVID-19. The method was immunoSEQ multiplex PCR; TCRdb's version includes in-frame clones alone and lacks a portion of them. Here the sample spans around 620,000 clones, 85% to 90% being singletons. Sequenced material: peripheral blood. The receptors shown here come from a woman aged 18-29 years with acute or convalescent COVID-19. Both conserved end residues are part of each CDR3. The D gene is left open where the match is weak. Some rows have no size entry. The others give once, few or many, or a class for an expanded clone.

clone size: .
D gene: TRBD1
J gene: TRBJ1-4
V gene: TRBV11-1
CDR3 protein: CASSHPGQGTNEKLFF
CDR3 DNA: TGTGCCAGCAGCCACCCGGGACAGGGAACTAATGAAAAACTGTTTTTT

clone size: .
D gene: TRBD1
J gene: TRBJ1-6
V gene: TRBV5-1
CDR3 protein: CASSKRQGDSPLHF
CDR3 DNA: TGCGCCAGCAGCAAAAGACAGGGGGATTCACCCCTCCACTTT

clone size: .
D gene: TRBD2
J gene: TRBJ2-3
V gene: TRBV30
CDR3 protein: CAWRRRTSWATDTQYF
CDR3 DNA: TGTGCCTGGAGACGAAGGACTAGCTGGGCCACAGATACGCAGTATTTT

clone size: .
D gene: .
J gene: TRBJ1-1
V gene: TRBV5-1
CDR3 protein: CASSLGRGTEAFF
CDR3 DNA: TGCGCCAGCAGCTTGGGGCGGGGGACTGAAGCTTTCTTT

clone size: .
D gene: .
J gene: TRBJ1-3
V gene: TRBV9
CDR3 protein: CASSVGAEEDHTIYF
CDR3 DNA: TGTGCCAGCAGCGTAGGGGCTGAGGAGGATCACACCATATATTTT

clone size: .
D gene: .
J gene: TRBJ1-4
V gene: TRBV2
CDR3 protein: CAAGSPALHATNEKLFF
CDR3 DNA: TGTGCCGCCGGGAGCCCAGCGCTACACGCAACTAATGAAAAACTGTTTTTT

clone size: .
D gene: TRBD1
J gene: TRBJ1-2
V gene: TRBV4-2
CDR3 protein: CASSQDEGTGNYGYTF
CDR3 DNA: TGTGCCAGCAGCCAAGATGAGGGGACAGGGAATTATGGCTACACCTTC

clone size: .
D gene: .
J gene: TRBJ1-5
V gene: TRBV2
CDR3 protein: CASSAGGGSNQPQHF
CDR3 DNA: TGTGCCAGCAGTGCTGGGGGAGGGAGCAATCAGCCCCAGCATTTT

clone size: .
D gene: .
J gene: TRBJ1-1
V gene: TRBV15
CDR3 protein: CATSRGYAGTTEAFF
CDR3 DNA: TGTGCCACCAGCAGAGGGTACGCGGGAACTACTGAAGCTTTCTTT

clone size: .
D gene: TRBD1
J gene: TRBJ1-5
V gene: TRBV27
CDR3 protein: CASSPGTGYSNQPQHF
CDR3 DNA: TGTGCCAGCAGTCCGGGGACAGGGTATAGCAATCAGCCCCAGCATTTT

clone size: .
D gene: .
J gene: TRBJ2-1
V gene: TRBV30
CDR3 protein: CAWSTTGYNEQFF
CDR3 DNA: TGTGCCTGGTCCACTACAGGGTACAATGAGCAGTTCTTC

clone size: .
D gene: .
J gene: TRBJ1-2
V gene: TRBV21-1
CDR3 protein: CASKKDRAYGYTF
CDR3 DNA: TGTGCCAGCAAGAAAGACAGGGCCTATGGCTACACCTTC

clone size: .
D gene: .
J gene: TRBJ1-5
V gene: TRBV27
CDR3 protein: CASSPMGGSNQPQHF
CDR3 DNA: TGTGCCAGCAGTCCTATGGGGGGGAGCAATCAGCCCCAGCATTTT

clone size: .
D gene: .
J gene: TRBJ2-7
V gene: TRBV4-3
CDR3 protein: CASSQDDRAYEQYF
CDR3 DNA: TGCGCCAGCAGCCAAGATGACAGAGCCTACGAGCAGTACTTC

clone size: .
D gene: .
J gene: TRBJ1-1
V gene: TRBV6-6
CDR3 protein: CAIRVAEVNTEAFF
CDR3 DNA: TGTGCCATCCGCGTGGCCGAGGTGAACACTGAAGCTTTCTTT

clone size: once
D gene: TRBD2
J gene: TRBJ2-3
V gene: TRBV3-1/TRBV3-2
CDR3 protein: CASSRGISSGPRVDTQYF
CDR3 DNA: TGTGCCAGCAGCCGGGGAATATCTAGCGGTCCTAGGGTAGATACGCAGTATTTT

clone size: .
D gene: TRBD1
J gene: TRBJ2-2
V gene: TRBV2
CDR3 protein: CASRGQFPGELFF
CDR3 DNA: TGTGCCAGCAGGGGACAGTTTCCCGGGGAGCTGTTTTTT

clone size: .
D gene: .
J gene: TRBJ1-6
V gene: TRBV6-5
CDR3 protein: CASSLTDSYNSPLHF
CDR3 DNA: TGTGCCAGCAGTCTGACAGACTCCTATAATTCACCCCTCCACTTT

clone size: many
D gene: TRBD1
J gene: TRBJ2-2
V gene: TRBV19
CDR3 protein: CASRKTGIGELFF
CDR3 DNA: TGTGCCAGTAGGAAGACAGGGATCGGGGAGCTGTTTTTT

clone size: .
D gene: TRBD1
J gene: TRBJ2-7
V gene: TRBV5-4
CDR3 protein: CASSPGTGDYEQYF
CDR3 DNA: TGTGCCAGCAGCCCCGGGACAGGGGACTACGAGCAGTACTTC

clone size: .
D gene: .
J gene: TRBJ2-1
V gene: TRBV7-2
CDR3 protein: CASSRLASVGYNEQFF
CDR3 DNA: TGTGCCAGCAGCCGTTTAGCGTCGGTGGGCTACAATGAGCAGTTCTTC

clone size: .
D gene: .
J gene: TRBJ2-2
V gene: TRBV5-5
CDR3 protein: CASSLGSGNTGELFF
CDR3 DNA: TGTGCCAGCAGCTTGGGATCGGGGAACACCGGGGAGCTGTTTTTT

clone size: .
D gene: TRBD1
J gene: TRBJ2-5
V gene: TRBV9
CDR3 protein: CASSAGTAQETQYF
CDR3 DNA: TGTGCCAGCAGCGCAGGGACAGCCCAAGAGACCCAGTACTTC

clone size: .
D gene: TRBD1
J gene: TRBJ1-6
V gene: TRBV9
CDR3 protein: CASSVEGDRDSPLHF
CDR3 DNA: TGTGCCAGCAGCGTAGAGGGGGACAGGGATTCACCCCTCCACTTT